This TCR beta chain was recovered during a study of CD8 T cells in ankylosing spondylitis. The CDR3 covers 15 residues. V was pared by 9 bases and J by 7 bases, with 10 bases of the junction left unmatched. Looked up from germline, CDR1 is KGHDR and CDR2 is SFDVKD. Overall study results and limits: The clones that were linked to disease were reported to be significantly enriched in matched synovial fluid samples from ankylosing spondylitis patients. In ankylosing spondylitis blood, a motif of about 8 highly homologous TCR beta variants appeared characteristic.

This clonotype was recorded at least ten times. Its antigen remains unidentified. TCRdb fed the 5' RACE reads into MiXCR, producing one record per CDR3 protein. This table holds some 130,000 distinct CDR3 sequences, approximately 9.7% found once. This rearrangement joins TRBV24-1 to TRBJ2-1, with 11 bases aligning to TRBD2. The specimen sequenced was blood, either unsorted or a sorted T cell fraction (not recorded which). The sequence derives from a male donor with ankylosing spondylitis or in good health (not recorded which). The CDR3 protein is CATSRGSGRGNEQFF. CDR3 DNA sequence: TGTGCCACCTCCCGGGGTAGCGGGAGGGGGAATGAGCAGTTCTTC.